This T cell receptor (beta chain) was profiled in a study of Graves' ophthalmopathy and Graves' hyperthyroidism. Study in general: Stable hyperthyroidism referred to disease that showed no ophthalmopathy within 18 months of follow-up.

If patients had other autoimmune diseases, uncontrolled infections, pregnancy or lactation, they were excluded. Amplifying from RNA transcripts, the study obtained TCR beta CDR3 regions. First-round RT-PCR with HTBI primers preceded a second-round multiplex PCR. TCRdb used MiXCR to reprocess the multiplex PCR reads, holding one entry per CDR3 protein. The data show 560,000 or so distinct CDR3 sequences, with under 45% seen just once and about 4.2% held by the top ten. CDR1 MGHRA and CDR2 YSYEKL come from the germline V gene. The CDR3 runs to 16 residues. J was trimmed by 5 bases and V by 0 bases; bases with no gene match: 6.

The V call is TRBV4-1, the J call TRBJ1-4, with 7 bases that match TRBD1. Material: peripheral blood or thyroid tissue (not recorded which). The clonotype comes from an adult man with Graves' hyperthyroidism. CDR3 sequence reads: CASSQERGRTNEKLFF. CDR3 sequence (DNA): TGCGCCAGCAGCCAAGAAAGGGGGCGGACAAATGAAAAACTGTTTTTT.